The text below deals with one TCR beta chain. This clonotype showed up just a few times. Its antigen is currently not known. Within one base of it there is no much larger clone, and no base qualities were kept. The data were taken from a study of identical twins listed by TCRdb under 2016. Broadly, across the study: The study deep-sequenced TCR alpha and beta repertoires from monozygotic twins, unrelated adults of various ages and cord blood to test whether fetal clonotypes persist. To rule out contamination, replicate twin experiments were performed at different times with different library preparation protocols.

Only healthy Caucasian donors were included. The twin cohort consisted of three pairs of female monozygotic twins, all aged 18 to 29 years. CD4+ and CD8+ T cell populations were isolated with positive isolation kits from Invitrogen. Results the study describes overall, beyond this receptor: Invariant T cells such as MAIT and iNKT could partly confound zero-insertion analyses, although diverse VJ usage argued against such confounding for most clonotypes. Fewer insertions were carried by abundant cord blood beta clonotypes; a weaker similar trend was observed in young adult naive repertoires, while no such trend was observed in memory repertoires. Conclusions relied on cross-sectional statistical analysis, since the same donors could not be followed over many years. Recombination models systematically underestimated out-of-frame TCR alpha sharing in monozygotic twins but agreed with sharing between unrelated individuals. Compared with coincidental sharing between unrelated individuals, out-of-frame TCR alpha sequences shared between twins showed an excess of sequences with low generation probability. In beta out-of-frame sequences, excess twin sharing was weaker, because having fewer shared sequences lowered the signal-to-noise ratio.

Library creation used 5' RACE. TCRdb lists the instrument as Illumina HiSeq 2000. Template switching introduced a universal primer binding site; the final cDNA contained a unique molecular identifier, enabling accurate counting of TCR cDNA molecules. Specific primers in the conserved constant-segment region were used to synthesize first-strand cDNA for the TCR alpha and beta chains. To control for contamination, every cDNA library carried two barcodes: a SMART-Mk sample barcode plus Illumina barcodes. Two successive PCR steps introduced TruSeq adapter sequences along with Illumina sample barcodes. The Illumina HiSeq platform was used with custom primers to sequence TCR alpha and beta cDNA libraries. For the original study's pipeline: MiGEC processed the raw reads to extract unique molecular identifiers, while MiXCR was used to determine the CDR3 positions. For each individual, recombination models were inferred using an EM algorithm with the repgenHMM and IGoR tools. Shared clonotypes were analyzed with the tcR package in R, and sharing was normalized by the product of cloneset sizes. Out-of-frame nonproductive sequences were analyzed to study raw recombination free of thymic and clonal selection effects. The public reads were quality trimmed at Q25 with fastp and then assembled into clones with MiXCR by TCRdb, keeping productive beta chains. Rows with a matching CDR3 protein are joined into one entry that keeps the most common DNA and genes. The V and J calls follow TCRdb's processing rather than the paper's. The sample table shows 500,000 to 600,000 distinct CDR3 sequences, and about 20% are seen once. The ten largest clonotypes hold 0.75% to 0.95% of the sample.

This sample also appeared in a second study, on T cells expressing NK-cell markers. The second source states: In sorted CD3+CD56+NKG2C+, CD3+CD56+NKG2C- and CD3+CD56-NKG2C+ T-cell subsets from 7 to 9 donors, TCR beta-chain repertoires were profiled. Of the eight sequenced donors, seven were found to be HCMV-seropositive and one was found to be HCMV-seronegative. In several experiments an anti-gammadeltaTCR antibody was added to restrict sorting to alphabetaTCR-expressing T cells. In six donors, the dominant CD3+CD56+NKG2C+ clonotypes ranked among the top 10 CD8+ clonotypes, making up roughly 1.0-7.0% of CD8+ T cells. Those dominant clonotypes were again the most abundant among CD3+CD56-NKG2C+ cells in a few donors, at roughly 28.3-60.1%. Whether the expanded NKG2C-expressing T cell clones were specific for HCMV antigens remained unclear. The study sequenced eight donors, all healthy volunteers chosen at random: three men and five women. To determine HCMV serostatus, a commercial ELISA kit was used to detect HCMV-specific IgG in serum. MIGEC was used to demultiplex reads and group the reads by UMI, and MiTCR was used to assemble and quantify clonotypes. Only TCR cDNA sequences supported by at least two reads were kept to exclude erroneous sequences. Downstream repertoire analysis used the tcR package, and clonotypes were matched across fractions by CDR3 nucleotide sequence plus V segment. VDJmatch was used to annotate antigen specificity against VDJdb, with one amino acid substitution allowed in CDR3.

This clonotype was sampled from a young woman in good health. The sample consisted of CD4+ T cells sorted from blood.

The sequenced DNA is TGTGCCATCAGTCAGGGGGGTGGCAATCAGCCCCAGCATTTT. Translated, this gives CAISQGGGNQPQHF. Recombination joined TRBV10-3 with TRBJ1-5; TRBD1 agrees with 7 junctional bases. CDR1 is given as ENHRY and CDR2 as SYGVKD, both from the germline V gene. Trimming removed 5 bases from V and 2 bases from J; the gene matches leave 3 bases unexplained. The CDR3 contains 14 residues, cysteine and phenylalanine counted. Only CDR3 DNA remains: 42 bases, in frame from the first base.